Reported below is one T cell receptor beta chain. What it recognizes is unknown. The entry originates in a study of T cells in narcolepsy. Study-level information: Healthy controls were enrolled alongside patients with narcolepsy type 1 or type 2. Study conclusions and caveats: Same-patient CSF and blood CD4+ T cell clonotypes included HCRT-specific and TRIB2-specific autoreactive ones. No autoreactive T cell clone sequences appeared in some memory CD4+ repertoires. Blood of same and different patients, but not healthy controls, reportedly held recurring autoreactive clonotypes.

This CDR3 contains 12 residues. Trimming took off 8 bases at V and 6 bases at J, with 10 bases between the two ends. Germline loops: CDR1 WSHSY, CDR2 SAAADI. Data came from immunoSEQ multiplex PCR; TCRdb stores just in-frame clones and leaves some out. The sample lists 28,000 or so clones, about four fifths occurring once. The origin of this receptor is a human donor with narcolepsy. Sequenced sample: CD45RA- memory CD4+ T cells from PBMCs. The chain carries TRBV10-2 and TRBJ2-2; D gene uncertain. The CDR3 region has the DNA TGCGCCAGCGGGCGGCTCCCCGGGGAGCTGTTTTTT. Protein product: CASGRLPGELFF.